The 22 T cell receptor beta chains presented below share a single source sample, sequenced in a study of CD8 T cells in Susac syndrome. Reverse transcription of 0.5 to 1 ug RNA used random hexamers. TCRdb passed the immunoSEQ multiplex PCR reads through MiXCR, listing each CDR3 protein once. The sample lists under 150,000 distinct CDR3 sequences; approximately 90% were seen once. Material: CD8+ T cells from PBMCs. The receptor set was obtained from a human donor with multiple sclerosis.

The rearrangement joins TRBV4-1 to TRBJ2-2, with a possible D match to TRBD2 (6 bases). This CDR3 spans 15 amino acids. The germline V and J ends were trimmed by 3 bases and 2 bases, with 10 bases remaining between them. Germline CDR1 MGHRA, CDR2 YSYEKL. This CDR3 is CASSHGGTNTGELFF. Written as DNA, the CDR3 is TGCGCCAGCAGCCACGGGGGAACTAACACCGGGGAGCTGTTTTTT.

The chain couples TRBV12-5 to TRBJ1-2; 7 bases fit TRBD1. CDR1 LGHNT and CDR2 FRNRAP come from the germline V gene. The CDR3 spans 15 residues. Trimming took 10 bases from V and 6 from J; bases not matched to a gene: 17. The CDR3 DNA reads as TGTGCTACCGGGACAGACCTTATCCTGCACCATGGCTACACCTTC. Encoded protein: CATGTDLILHHGYTF.

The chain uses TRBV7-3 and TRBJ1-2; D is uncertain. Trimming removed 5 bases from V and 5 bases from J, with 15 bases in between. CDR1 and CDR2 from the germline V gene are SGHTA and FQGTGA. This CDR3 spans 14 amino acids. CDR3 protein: CASSPSEGGYGYTF. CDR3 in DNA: TGTGCCAGCAGCCCATCCGAGGGAGGGTATGGCTACACCTTC.

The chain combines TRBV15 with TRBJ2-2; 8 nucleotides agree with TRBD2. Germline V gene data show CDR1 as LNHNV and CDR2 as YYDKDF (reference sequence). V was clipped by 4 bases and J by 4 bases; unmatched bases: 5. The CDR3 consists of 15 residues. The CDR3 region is CATSTTSGFTGELFF. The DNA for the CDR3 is TGTGCCACCAGCACAACTAGCGGATTCACCGGGGAGCTGTTTTTT.

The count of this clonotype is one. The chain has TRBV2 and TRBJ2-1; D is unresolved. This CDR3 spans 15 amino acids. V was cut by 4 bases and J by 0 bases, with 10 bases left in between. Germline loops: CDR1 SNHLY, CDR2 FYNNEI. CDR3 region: CASSVGPSSYNEQFF. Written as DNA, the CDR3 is TGTGCCAGCAGTGTTGGGCCTAGCTCCTACAATGAGCAGTTCTTC.

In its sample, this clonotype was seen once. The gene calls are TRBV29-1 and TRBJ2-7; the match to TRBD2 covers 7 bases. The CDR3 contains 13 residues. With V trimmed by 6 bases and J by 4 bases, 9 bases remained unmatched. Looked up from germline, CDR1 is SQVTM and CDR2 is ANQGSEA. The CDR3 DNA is TGCAGCGTAACCAGCGGGAACGCGTACGAGCAGTACTTC. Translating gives CSVTSGNAYEQYF.

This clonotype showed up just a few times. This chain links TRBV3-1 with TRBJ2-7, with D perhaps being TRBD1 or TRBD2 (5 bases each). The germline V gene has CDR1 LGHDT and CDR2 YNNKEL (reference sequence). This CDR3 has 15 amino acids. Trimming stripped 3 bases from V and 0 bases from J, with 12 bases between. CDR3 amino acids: CASSQGPGSSYEQYF. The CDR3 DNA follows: TGTGCCAGCAGCCAGGGACCGGGAAGCTCCTACGAGCAGTACTTC.

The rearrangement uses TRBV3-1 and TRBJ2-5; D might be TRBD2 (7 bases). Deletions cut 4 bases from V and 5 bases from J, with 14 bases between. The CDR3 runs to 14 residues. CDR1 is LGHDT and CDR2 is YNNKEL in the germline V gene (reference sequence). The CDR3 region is CASSPFRGAETQYF. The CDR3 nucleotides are TGTGCCAGCAGCCCATTTCGGGGGGCGGAGACCCAGTACTTC.

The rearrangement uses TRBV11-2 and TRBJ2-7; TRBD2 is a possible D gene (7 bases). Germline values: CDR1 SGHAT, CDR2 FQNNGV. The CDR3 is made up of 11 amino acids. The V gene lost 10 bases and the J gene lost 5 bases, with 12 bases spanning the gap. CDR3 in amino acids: CATWGGHEQYF. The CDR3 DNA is TGTGCCACTTGGGGGGGCCACGAGCAGTACTTC.

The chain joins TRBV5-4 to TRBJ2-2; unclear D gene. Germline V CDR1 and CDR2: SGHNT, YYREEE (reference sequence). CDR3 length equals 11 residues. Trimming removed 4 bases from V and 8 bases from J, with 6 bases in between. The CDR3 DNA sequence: TGTGCCAGCAGCCTGGAGGGGGAGCTGTTTTTT. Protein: CASSLEGELFF.

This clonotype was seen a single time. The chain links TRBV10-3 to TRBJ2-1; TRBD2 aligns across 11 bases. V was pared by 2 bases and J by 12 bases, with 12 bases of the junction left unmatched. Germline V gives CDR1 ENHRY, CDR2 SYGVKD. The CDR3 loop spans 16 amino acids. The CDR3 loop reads CAISEVSGREALGQFF. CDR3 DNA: TGTGCCATCAGTGAGGTTAGCGGGAGGGAAGCCTTGGGGCAGTTCTTC.

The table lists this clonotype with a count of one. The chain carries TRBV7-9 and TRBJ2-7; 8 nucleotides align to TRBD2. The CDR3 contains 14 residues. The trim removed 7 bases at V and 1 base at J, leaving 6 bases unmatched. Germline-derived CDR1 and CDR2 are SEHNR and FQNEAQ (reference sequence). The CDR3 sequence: CASTGREVSYEQYF. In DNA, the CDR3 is TGTGCCAGCACCGGGCGGGAGGTATCCTACGAGCAGTACTTC.

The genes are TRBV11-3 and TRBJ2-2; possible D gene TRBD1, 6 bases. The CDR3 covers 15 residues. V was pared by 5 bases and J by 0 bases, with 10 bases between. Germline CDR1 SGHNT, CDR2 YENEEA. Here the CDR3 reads CASSPYRANTGELFF. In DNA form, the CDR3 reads TGTGCCAGCAGCCCATACAGGGCGAACACCGGGGAGCTGTTTTTT. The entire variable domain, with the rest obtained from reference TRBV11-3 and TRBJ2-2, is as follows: EAGVVQSPRYKIIEKKQPVAFWCNPISGHNTLYWYLQNLGQGPELLIRYENEEAVDDSQLPKDRFSAERLKGVDSTLKIQPAELGDSAVYLCASSPYRANTGELFFGEGSRLTVL.

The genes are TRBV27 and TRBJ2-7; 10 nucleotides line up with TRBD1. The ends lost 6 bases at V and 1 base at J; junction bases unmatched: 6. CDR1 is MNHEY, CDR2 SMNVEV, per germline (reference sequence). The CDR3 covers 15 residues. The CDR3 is CASSRRDRGSYEQYF. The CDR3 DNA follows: TGTGCCAGCAGCCGCCGGGACAGGGGATCCTACGAGCAGTACTTC.

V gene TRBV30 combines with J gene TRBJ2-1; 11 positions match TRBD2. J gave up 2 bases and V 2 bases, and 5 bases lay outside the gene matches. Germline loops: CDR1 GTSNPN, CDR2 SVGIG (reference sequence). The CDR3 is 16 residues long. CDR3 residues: CAWSSGLADPYNEQFF. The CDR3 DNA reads TGTGCCTGGAGTTCGGGACTAGCGGACCCCTACAATGAGCAGTTCTTC.

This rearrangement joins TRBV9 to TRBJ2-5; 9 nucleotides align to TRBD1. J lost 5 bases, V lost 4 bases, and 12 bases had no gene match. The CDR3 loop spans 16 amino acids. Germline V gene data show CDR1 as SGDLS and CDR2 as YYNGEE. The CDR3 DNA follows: TGTGCCAGCAGCCCACCTACCGGGACAGGGTGGGAGACCCAGTACTTC. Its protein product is CASSPPTGTGWETQYF.

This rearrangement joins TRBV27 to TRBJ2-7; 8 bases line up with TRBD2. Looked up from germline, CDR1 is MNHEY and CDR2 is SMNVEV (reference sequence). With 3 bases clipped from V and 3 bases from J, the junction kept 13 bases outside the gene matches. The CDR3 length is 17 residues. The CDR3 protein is CASSFGGFRREDYEQYF. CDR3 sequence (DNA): TGTGCCAGCAGTTTTGGGGGCTTCCGGCGGGAGGACTACGAGCAGTACTTC.

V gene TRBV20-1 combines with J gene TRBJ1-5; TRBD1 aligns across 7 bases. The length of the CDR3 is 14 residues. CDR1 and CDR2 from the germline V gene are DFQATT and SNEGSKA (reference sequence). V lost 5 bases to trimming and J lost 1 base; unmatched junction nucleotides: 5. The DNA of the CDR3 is TGCAGTGCTGAAGGGACAGTCAGCAATCAGCCCCAGCATTTT. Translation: CSAEGTVSNQPQHF.

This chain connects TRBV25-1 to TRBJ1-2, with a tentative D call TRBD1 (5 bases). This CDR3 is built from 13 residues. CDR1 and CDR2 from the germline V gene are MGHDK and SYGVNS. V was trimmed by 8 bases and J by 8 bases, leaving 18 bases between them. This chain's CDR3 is CASPHRDLGGYTF. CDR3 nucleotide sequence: TGTGCCAGCCCGCACCGGGACTTAGGAGGCTACACCTTC.

The CDR3 loop reads CASKVLQGVGTEAFF. CDR3 sequence (DNA): TGTGCCAGCAAGGTTCTACAGGGAGTTGGCACTGAAGCTTTCTTT. J is TRBJ1-1 and V is TRBV27; a weak D match, TRBD1 (6 bases). Germline lookup yields CDR1 MNHEY and CDR2 SMNVEV (reference sequence). The CDR3 totals 15 residues. V gave up 7 bases and J gave up 4 bases, with 19 bases separating them.

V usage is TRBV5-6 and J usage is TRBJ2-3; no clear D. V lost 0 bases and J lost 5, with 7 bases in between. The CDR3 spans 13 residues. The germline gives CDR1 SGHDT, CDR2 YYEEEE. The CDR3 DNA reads TGTGCCAGCAGCTTGGTCCGGGTAGATACGCAGTATTTT. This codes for CASSLVRVDTQYF. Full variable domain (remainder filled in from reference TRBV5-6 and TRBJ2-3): DAGVTQSPTHLIKTRGQQVTLRCSPKSGHDTVSWYQQALGQGPQFIFQYYEEEERQRGNFPDRFSGHQFPNYSSELNVNALLLGDSALYLCASSLVRVDTQYFGPGTRLTVL.

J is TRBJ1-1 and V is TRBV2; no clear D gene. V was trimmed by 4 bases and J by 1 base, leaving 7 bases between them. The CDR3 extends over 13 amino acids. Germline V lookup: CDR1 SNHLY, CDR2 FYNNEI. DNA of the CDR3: TGTGCCAGCAGTGTTAACACGAACACTGAAGCTTTCTTT. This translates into CASSVNTNTEAFF. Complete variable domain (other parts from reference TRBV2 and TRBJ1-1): EPEVTQTPSHQVTQMGQEVILRCVPISNHLYFYWYRQILGQKVEFLVSFYNNEISEKSEIFDDQFSVERPDGSNFTLKIRSTKLEDSAMYFCASSVNTNTEAFFGQGTRLTVV.